These 15 T cell receptor beta chains were all obtained from the same sample, sequenced in a study of CD8+ T cells in alopecia areata (dated by TCRdb to 2017 to 2018). The receptor library was made with the immunoSEQ multiplex PCR assay. To provide template for TCR sequencing, every sample had RNA extracted and reverse transcribed into cDNA. The immuneACCESS repertoire file appears here via TCRdb, limited to in-frame rearrangements. These files lack a portion of the clones; in checked studies, under half of the deficit traces to unresolved V genes, and the cause of the others is not known. The data for this sample show around 110,000 clones, each detected more than once. Jointly, the top ten make up less than 20% of the sample. The sequencing input was lesional skin. These receptors were obtained from a C3H/HeJ mouse with alopecia areata. The mouse line in question has MHC haplotype H2-k.

Note on this clone: The gene names given are mouse names. CDR3 bases read: TGTGCCAGCAATCCTGACTGGGGGAAAAAC. Its translation is CASNPDWGKN. The full-length CDR3 reads as CASNPDWGKNTLYF. This chain joins TRBV13-3 and TRBJ2-4, with TRBD2 matching over 9 bases. Read data end 4 residues before the CDR3 end; the end is taken from the germline J gene. This CDR3 has 14 residues. The germline V gene has CDR1 NNHDY and CDR2 SYVADS.

This clone was found many times. Gene labels here are mouse ones. The CDR3 end is not reached by the read, which stops 4 residues before it; the germline J gene fills it in. This chain connects TRBV13-3 to TRBJ1-1, with D possibly TRBD1 on 6 matching bases. The CDR3 runs to 14 residues. CDR1 and CDR2 from the germline V gene are NNHDY and SYVADS. The CDR3 here is CASSEELGGREVFF. Incomplete CDR3 DNA: TGTGCCAGCAGTGAAGAGCTGGGGGGGCGA.

This clone was detected a few times. Germline and genes here are mouse. The sequence runs out 4 residues before the end of the CDR3; the remainder is reconstructed from the germline J gene. This chain links TRBV17 with TRBJ2-1; D may be TRBD1 (6 bases). CDR3 size: 12 residues. In germline, CDR1 is MNHDT, CDR2 YYDKIL. Trimming shortened V by 8 bases and J by 5 bases, and 10 bases separated the two germline ends. The CDR3 loop reads CASEGQDAEQFF. The part of the CDR3 DNA that was read is TGTGCTAGCGAGGGACAAGATGCT. Full variable domain (remainder filled in from reference TRBV17 and TRBJ2-1): DTTVKQNPRYKLARVGKPVNLICSQTMNHDTMYWYQKKPNQAPKLLLFYYDKILNREADTFEKFQSSRPNNSFCSLYIGSAGLEYSAMYLCASEGQDAEQFFGPGTRLTVL.

Concerning this clone itself: Gene and germline names: mouse. The sequenced fragment ends 4 residues before the CDR3 boundary, so the rest is inferred from the germline J gene. The rearrangement links TRBV14 to TRBJ2-7, with TRBD2 matching over 12 bases. The length of the CDR3 is 15 residues. Trimming cost V 4 bases and J 3 bases; bases outside gene matches: 5. Germline V CDR1 and CDR2: SGHDT, FRDEAV. Here the CDR3 reads CASSPDWGGFYEQYF. The CDR3 bases that were read are TGTGCCAGCAGTCCCGACTGGGGGGGCTTCTAT.

On this clone itself: The listed genes are named as in mouse. The missing CDR3 end, 4 residues past where the read stops, is filled in from the germline J gene. This sequence joins TRBV1 and TRBJ1-2; D perhaps matches TRBD1 (5 bases). This CDR3 is 15 amino acids long. CDR1 is NSQYPW and CDR2 is LRSPGD in the germline V gene (reference sequence). This chain's CDR3 is CTCSADLWGGGDYTF. The sequenced CDR3 bases are TGCACCTGCAGTGCAGATCTCTGGGGGGGAGGC. Variable domain in full (rest from reference TRBV1 and TRBJ1-2): VTLLEQNPRWRLVPRGQAVNLRCILKNSQYPWMSWYQQDLQKQLQWLFTLRSPGDKEVKSLPGADYLATRVTDTELRLQVANMSQGRTLYCTCSADLWGGGDYTFGSGTRLLVI.

This clone was seen more than once but under ten times. All gene names here are mouse names. Read sequence stops 4 residues before the CDR3 end, and the germline J gene provides the missing end. The chain is built from TRBV14 and TRBJ2-3; 9 bases fit TRBD1. V shed 3 bases and J 0 bases; nucleotides not matched to a gene: 5. In germline, CDR1 is SGHDT, CDR2 FRDEAV. There are 16 residues in the CDR3. The CDR3 sequence is CASSSGQGRSAETLYF. The CDR3 DNA, read in part, is TGTGCCAGCAGTTCTGGACAGGGGAGGAGTGCAGAA.

Notes on this clone: Mouse gene names apply. The read ends 4 residues before the CDR3 terminus; that terminus is restored from the germline J gene. This sample also contains other DNA sequences that code for the same CDR3. The gene calls are TRBV13-3 and TRBJ2-1, with D tentatively TRBD1 (6 bases). CDR3 length equals 15 residues. V was trimmed by 0 bases and J by 4 bases, leaving 11 bases between them. Germline CDR1 and CDR2: NNHDY and SYVADS. CDR3: CASSDGGGGYAEQFF. The sequenced part of the CDR3 DNA is TGTGCCAGCAGTGATGGAGGGGGAGGGTATGCT.

This clone has only a few counts. The gene symbols are mouse symbols. The CDR3 end is not reached by the read, which stops 4 residues before it; the germline J gene fills it in. This sequence joins TRBV13-3 and TRBJ2-3; 9 nucleotides line up with TRBD2. This CDR3 spans 15 amino acids. The J segment lost 1 base and the V segment lost 4 bases, leaving 4 bases of the junction unmatched. Germline V gene sequence: CDR1 NNHDY, CDR2 SYVADS. The CDR3 sequence: CASSPGTGRAETLYF. The part of the CDR3 DNA that was read is TGTGCCAGCAGTCCCGGGACTGGGCGTGCAGAA.

Worth noting for this clone: Gene names and germline match the mouse. The observed sequence ends 4 residues before the CDR3 terminus, with the missing tail filled in from the germline J gene. The rearrangement uses TRBV19 and TRBJ2-7; D is perhaps TRBD2 (8 bases). The germline V gene has CDR1 FNHDT and CDR2 SITEND (reference sequence). The V end lost 3 bases, the J end lost 0 bases, and 13 bases lay between the germline ends. CDR3 size: 15 residues. The CDR3 is CASSKLGDSSYEQYF. The DNA read from the CDR3 is TGTGCCAGCAGTAAACTGGGGGACAGCTCCTAT.

This clone showed up many times. Each gene name is a mouse one. Within the sample, other DNA sequences also encode this same CDR3. The sequenced part of the CDR3 DNA is TGTGCCAGCAGGACAGGACAGGGGGCATAT. It yields the protein CASRTGQGAY. The entire CDR3 is CASRTGQGAYEQYF. V is TRBV13-3 and J is TRBJ2-7, with 11 nucleotides matching TRBD1. The CDR3 extends 4 residues past the end of the read, so its final part is completed from the germline J gene. This CDR3 is 14 amino acids long. CDR1 is NNHDY, CDR2 SYVADS, per germline.

As regards this clone: Mouse gene names apply. The DNA read from the CDR3 is TGTGCCAGCAGAGCTGGACAGGGGCCCAACGAA. Encoded protein: CASRAGQGPNE. The complete CDR3 reads CASRAGQGPNERLFF. The rearrangement uses TRBV13-3 and TRBJ1-4; 9 nucleotides line up with TRBD1. The missing CDR3 end, 4 residues past where the read stops, is filled in from the germline J gene. CDR1 is NNHDY and CDR2 is SYVADS in the germline V gene. V gave up 5 bases and J gave up 3 bases; unmatched junction bases: 5. This CDR3 has 15 residues.

This clone was counted a few times. Gene labels here are mouse ones. Incomplete CDR3 DNA: TGTGCCAGCAGTGGGGACTGGGGGGGCCTTGCAGAA. It codes for CASSGDWGGLAE. The full CDR3 is CASSGDWGGLAETLYF. The V and J genes are TRBV19 and TRBJ2-3; 14 bases are a match to TRBD2. Coverage ceases 4 residues before the CDR3 finishes, and the germline J gene fills in the end. Trimming at V came to 4 bases and at J to 2 bases, leaving 3 bases not matched to a gene. Germline lookup yields CDR1 FNHDT and CDR2 SITEND (reference sequence). The CDR3 consists of 16 residues. The full variable domain, with the rest looked up from reference TRBV19 and TRBJ2-3, is GGIITQTPKFLIGQEGQKLTLKCQQNFNHDTMYWYRQDSGKGLRLIYYSITENDLQKGDLSEGYDASREKKSSFSLTVTSAQKNEMAVFLCASSGDWGGLAETLYFGSGTRLTVL.

On this clone itself: The germline and genes are mouse ones. The sequence runs out 4 residues before the end of the CDR3; the remainder is reconstructed from the germline J gene. The V and J genes are TRBV13-3 and TRBJ2-1, with D tentatively TRBD1 (5 bases). The germline V gene has CDR1 NNHDY and CDR2 SYVADS. The CDR3 spans 14 residues. The V end lost 5 bases, the J end lost 0 bases, and 9 bases lay between the germline ends. Here the CDR3 reads CASRQGYNYAEQFF. The CDR3 bases that were read are TGTGCCAGCAGGCAGGGTTATAACTATGCT.

In the case of this clone: Each gene name is a mouse one. The CDR3 is cut off 4 residues early in the read; its end comes from the germline J gene. The chain has TRBV1 and TRBJ2-4, with D maybe TRBD1 (6 bases). Germline V gene lookup returns CDR1 NSQYPW and CDR2 LRSPGD (reference sequence). This CDR3 comprises 15 residues. The V gene lost 5 bases and the J gene lost 2 bases, with 14 bases spanning the gap. The covered CDR3 bases are TGCACCTGCAGTCTAAACCGGGACAATCAAAAC. It translates to CTCSLNRDNQN. The whole CDR3 protein reads CTCSLNRDNQNTLYF. The full variable domain, in which reference TRBV1 and TRBJ2-4 provide the parts outside the CDR3, is VTLLEQNPRWRLVPRGQAVNLRCILKNSQYPWMSWYQQDLQKQLQWLFTLRSPGDKEVKSLPGADYLATRVTDTELRLQVANMSQGRTLYCTCSLNRDNQNTLYFGAGTRLSVL.

As regards this clone: Gene names and germline refer to mouse. Sequencing ends 4 residues short of the CDR3 end; the germline J gene provides the rest. Additional DNA sequences in this sample encode the identical CDR3. V and J are TRBV13-3 and TRBJ2-7, with 7 positions matching TRBD1. The CDR3 totals 14 residues. Germline V gene lookup returns CDR1 NNHDY and CDR2 SYVADS. CDR3 sequence reads: CASSDGQGRYEQYF. The DNA read from the CDR3 is TGTGCCAGCAGTGATGGACAGGGAAGATAT.